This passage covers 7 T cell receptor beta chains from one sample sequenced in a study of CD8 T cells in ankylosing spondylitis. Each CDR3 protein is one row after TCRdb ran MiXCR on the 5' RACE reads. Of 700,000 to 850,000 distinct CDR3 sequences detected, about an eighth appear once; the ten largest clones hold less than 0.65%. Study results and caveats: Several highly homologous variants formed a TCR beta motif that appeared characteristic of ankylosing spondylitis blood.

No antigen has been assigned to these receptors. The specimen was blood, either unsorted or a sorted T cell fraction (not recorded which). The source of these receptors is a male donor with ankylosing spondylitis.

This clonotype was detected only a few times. CDR3 in DNA: TGTGCCAGCAGCTGGAGAGAGTCCTACGAGCAGTACTTC. Amino acids: CASSWRESYEQYF. The chain recombines TRBV7-2 with TRBJ2-7; D is unresolved. Trimming took off 4 bases at V and 1 base at J, with 8 bases between the two ends. This CDR3 is built from 13 residues. CDR1 and CDR2 (germline): SGHTA, FQGNSA.

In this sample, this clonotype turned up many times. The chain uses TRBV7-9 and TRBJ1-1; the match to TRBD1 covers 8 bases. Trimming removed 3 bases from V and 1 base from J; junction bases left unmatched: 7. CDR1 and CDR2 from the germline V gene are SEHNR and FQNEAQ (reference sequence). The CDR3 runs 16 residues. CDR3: CASSLAPGTGNTEAFF. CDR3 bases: TGTGCCAGCAGCTTGGCCCCCGGGACAGGGAACACTGAAGCTTTCTTT.

Here the CDR3 reads CASSQEETVAYEQYF. The DNA for the CDR3 is TGCGCCAGCAGCCAAGAAGAAACAGTCGCCTACGAGCAGTACTTC. The chain uses TRBV4-3 and TRBJ2-7, with D uncertain. The V gene lost 0 bases and the J gene lost 2 bases, with 11 bases spanning the gap. Germline CDR1 and CDR2: LGHNA and YSLEER. This CDR3 is built from 15 residues.

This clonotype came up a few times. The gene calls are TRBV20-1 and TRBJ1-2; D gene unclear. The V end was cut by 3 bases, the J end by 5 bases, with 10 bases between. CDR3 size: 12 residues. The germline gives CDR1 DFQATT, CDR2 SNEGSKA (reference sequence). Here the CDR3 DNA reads TGCAGTGCTAGTTGGTCGGATTATGGCTACACCTTC. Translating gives CSASWSDYGYTF.

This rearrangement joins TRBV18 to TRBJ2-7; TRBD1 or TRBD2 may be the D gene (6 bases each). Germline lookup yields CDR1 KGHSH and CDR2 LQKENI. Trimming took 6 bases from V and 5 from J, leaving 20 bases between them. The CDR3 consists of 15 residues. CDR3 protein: CASSPVGGRYNEQYF. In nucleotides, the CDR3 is TGTGCCAGCTCTCCGGTGGGGGGCCGGTACAACGAGCAGTACTTC.

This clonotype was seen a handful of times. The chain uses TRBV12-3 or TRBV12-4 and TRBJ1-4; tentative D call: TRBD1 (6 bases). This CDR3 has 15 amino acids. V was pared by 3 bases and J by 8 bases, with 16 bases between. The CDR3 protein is CASSFRGHRREKLFF. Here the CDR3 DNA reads TGTGCCAGCAGTTTCAGGGGACACCGGCGGGAAAAACTGTTTTTT.

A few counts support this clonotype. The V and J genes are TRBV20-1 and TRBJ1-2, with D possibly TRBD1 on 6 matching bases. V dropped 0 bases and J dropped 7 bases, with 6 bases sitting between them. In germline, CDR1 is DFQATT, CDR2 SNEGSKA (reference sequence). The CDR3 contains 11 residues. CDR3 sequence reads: CSAREDSGYTF. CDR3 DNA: TGCAGTGCTAGAGAGGACAGTGGCTACACCTTC.